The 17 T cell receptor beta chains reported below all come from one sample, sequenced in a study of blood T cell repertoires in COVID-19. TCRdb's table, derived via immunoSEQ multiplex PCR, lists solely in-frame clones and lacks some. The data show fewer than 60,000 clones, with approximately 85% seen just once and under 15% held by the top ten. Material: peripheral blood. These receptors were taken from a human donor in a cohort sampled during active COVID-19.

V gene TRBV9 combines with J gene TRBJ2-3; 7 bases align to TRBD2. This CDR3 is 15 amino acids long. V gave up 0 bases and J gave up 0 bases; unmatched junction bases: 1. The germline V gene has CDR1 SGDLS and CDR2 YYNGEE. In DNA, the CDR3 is TGTGCCAGCAGCGTAGAAGCGGGGAGCACAGATACGCAGTATTTT. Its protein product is CASSVEAGSTDTQYF.

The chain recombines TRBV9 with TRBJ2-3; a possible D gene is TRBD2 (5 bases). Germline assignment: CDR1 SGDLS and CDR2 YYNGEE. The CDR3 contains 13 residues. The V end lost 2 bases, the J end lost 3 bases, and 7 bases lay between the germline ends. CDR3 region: CASSVSGTDTQYF. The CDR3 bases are TGTGCCAGCAGCGTTTCGGGAACAGATACGCAGTATTTT.

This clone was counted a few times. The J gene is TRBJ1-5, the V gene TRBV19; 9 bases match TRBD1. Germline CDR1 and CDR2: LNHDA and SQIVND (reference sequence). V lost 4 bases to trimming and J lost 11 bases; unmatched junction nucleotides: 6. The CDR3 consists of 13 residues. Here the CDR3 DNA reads TGTGCCAGTAGTAAACAGGGGGCCGTTTCCCAGCATTTT. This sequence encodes CASSKQGAVSQHF.

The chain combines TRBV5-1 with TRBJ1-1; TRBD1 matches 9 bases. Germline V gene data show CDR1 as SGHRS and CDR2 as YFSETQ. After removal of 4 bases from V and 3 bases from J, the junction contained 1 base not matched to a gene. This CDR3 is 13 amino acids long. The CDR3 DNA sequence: TGCGCCAGCAGCCGGACAGGGGACACTGAAGCTTTCTTT. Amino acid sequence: CASSRTGDTEAFF.

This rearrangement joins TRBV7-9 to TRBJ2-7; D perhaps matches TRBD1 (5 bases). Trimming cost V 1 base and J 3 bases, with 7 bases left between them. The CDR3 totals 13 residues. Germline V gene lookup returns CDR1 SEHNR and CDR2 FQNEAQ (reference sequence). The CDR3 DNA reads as TGTGCCAGCAGCTTAGGACAGAACTACGAGCAGTACTTC. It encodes CASSLGQNYEQYF.

The CDR3 protein is CASSYSGGSYNEQFF. The CDR3 DNA is TGTGCCAGCAGCTACAGCGGGGGATCCTACAATGAGCAGTTCTTC. The chain uses TRBV7-2 and TRBJ2-1; TRBD2 agrees at 8 bases. The CDR3 runs to 15 residues. V shed 4 bases, J shed 1 base, and the junction held 3 bases outside the gene matches. From germline, CDR1 is SGHTA and CDR2 FQGNSA.

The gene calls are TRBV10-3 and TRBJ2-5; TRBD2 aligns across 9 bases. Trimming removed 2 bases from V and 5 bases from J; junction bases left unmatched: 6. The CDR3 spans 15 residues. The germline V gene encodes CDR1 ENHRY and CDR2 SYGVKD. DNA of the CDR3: TGTGCCATCAGTGAGGGGTTAGCGGGAGTGGAGACCCAGTACTTC. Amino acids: CAISEGLAGVETQYF.

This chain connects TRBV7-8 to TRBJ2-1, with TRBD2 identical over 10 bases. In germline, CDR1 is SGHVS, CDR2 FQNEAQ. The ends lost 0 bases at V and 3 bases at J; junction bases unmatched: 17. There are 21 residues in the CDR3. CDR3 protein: CASSLAQSGRAGWSLYNEQFF. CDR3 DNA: TGTGCCAGCAGCTTAGCGCAGAGCGGGAGGGCCGGGTGGAGTCTCTACAATGAGCAGTTCTTC.

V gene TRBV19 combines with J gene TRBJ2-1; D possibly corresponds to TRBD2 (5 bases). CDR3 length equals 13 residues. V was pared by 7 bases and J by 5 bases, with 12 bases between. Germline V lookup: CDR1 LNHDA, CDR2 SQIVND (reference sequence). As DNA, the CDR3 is TGTGCCAGTAACGAGCGGACCCACAATGAGCAGTTCTTC. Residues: CASNERTHNEQFF.

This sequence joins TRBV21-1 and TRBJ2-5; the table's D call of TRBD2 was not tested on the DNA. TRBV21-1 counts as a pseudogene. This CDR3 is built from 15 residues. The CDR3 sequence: CASSKIGLYQETQYF. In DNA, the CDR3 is TGTGCCAGCAGCAAAATCGGACTGTATCAAGAGACCCAGTACTTC.

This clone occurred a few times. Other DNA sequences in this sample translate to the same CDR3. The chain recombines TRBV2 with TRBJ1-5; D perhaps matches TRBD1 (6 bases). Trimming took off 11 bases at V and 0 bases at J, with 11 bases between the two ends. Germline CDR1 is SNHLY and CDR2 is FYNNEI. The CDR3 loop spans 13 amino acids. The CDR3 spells CAGHRDSNQPQHF. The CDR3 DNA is TGTGCCGGACACAGGGATAGCAATCAGCCCCAGCATTTT.

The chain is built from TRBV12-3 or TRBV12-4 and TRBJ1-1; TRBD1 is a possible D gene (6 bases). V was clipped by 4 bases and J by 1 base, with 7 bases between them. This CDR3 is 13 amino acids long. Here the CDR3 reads CASSWGQNTEAFF. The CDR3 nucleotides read TGTGCCAGCAGTTGGGGACAGAACACTGAAGCTTTCTTT.

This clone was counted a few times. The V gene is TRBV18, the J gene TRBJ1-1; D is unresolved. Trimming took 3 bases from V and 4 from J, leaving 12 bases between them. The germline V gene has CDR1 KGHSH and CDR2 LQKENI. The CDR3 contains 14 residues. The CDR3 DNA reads TGTGCCAGCTCACCCCTAGCGGGGTCCACTGAAGCTTTCTTT. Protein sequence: CASSPLAGSTEAFF.

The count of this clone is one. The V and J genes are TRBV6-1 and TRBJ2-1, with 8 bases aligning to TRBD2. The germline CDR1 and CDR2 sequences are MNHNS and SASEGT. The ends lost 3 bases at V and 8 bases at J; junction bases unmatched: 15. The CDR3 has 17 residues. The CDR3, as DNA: TGTGCCAGCAGTGAGCTTATAGCGGGAAAAGTATTCCATGAGCAGTTCTTC. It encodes CASSELIAGKVFHEQFF.

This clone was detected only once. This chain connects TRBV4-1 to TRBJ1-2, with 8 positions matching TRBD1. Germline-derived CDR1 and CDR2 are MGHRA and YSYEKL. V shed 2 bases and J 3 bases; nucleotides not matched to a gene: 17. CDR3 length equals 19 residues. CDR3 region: CASSQIPWDRSSKDYGYTF. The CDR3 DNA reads TGCGCCAGCAGCCAAATTCCTTGGGACAGGTCATCCAAAGACTATGGCTACACCTTC.

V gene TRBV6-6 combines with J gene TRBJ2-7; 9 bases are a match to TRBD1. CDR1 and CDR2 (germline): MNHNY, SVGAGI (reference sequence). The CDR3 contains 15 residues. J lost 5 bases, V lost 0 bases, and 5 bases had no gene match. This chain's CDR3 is CASSYSGQGRDEQYF. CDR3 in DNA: TGTGCCAGCAGTTACTCGGGACAGGGAAGGGACGAGCAGTACTTC.

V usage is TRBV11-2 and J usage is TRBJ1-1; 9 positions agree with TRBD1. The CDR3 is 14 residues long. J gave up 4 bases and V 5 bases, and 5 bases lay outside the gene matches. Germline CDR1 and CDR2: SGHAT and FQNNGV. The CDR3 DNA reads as TGTGCCAGCAGCCAGTCGACAGGGGGCACTGAAGCTTTCTTT. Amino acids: CASSQSTGGTEAFF.